Reported below is one TCR beta chain. No antigen is known for it. Germline V CDR1 and CDR2: MNHEY, SVGAGI. V dropped 2 bases and J dropped 8; count of bases not matched to a gene: 7. This CDR3 region has 14 residues. This sample was taken from a study of cytomegalovirus exposure and HLA in healthy donors. Whole-study findings and limits: A list of roughly 160 TCR beta chains associated with cytomegalovirus was given. Later on, an analysis tied 15,000 to 20,000 TCR beta sequences to HLA alleles at 0.05 false discovery rate. It was assumed in the presence/absence analyses that sequencing depth was roughly uniform across donors. Likely technical artifact: a cluster of highly shared sequence variants.

In the PCR, 60 Vbeta and 13 Jbeta primers were used. Here immunoSEQ multiplex PCR was the method, and the copy in TCRdb shows in-frame clones only, minus some. The sample has about 140,000 clones; the top ten hold 2.2%. The sample comprised PBMCs. The V call is TRBV6-5, the J call TRBJ1-2; 8 bases line up with TRBD1. The source is a woman under 30 in good health and CMV-seronegative. CDR3 bases: TGTGCCAGCAGTTACCAGGGCAGGGGGCAAGGCTACACCTTC. Translating it yields CASSYQGRGQGYTF.